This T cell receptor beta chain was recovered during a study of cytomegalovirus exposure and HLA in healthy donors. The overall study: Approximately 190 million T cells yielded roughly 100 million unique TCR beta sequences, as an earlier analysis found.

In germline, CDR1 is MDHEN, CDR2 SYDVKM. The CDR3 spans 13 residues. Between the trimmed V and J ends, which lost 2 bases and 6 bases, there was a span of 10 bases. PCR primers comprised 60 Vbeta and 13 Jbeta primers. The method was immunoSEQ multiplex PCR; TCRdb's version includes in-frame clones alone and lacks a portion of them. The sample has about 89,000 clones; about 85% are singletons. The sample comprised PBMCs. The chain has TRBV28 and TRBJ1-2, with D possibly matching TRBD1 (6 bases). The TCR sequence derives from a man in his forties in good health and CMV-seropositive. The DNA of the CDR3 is TGTGCCAGCAGTTTAATAGGGACAAATGGCTACACCTTC. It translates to CASSLIGTNGYTF.